The sequence of this TCR beta chain was determined in a study of post-analysis software for immune sequencing data. Study-level background: Recorded subtypes: relapsing-remitting, secondary progressive, progressive-relapsing; some patients unannotated. Broader study findings: Patients carried roughly five TRBV segments more frequently than controls did, and TRBV5-6, TRBV5-1 and TRBV20-1 were among them. Those samples that were prepared in the same batch co-clustered strongly by F measure. Compared against controls, patients with multiple sclerosis displayed significantly lower normalized Chao1 diversity.

The CDR3 is 13 residues long. V was pared by 8 bases and J by 5 bases, with 18 bases between. Germline CDR1 SQVTM, CDR2 ANQGSEA. The authors incorporated unique molecular identifiers into the TCR beta cDNA libraries. Once about 0.85 to 10 million T cells were used, roughly 0.5 million cDNA molecules resulted. TCRdb re-derived calls from the PCR reads in MiXCR, one entry per CDR3 protein. The sample includes about 460,000 distinct CDR3 sequences, roughly 45% seen only once; the top ten take about 12%. This clonotype turned up a few times. Antigen specificity is unknown. The genes are TRBV29-1 and TRBJ2-5, with D unclear. The TCR comes from a girl between 10 and 17 years old with multiple sclerosis. The sequenced sample consisted of blood. CDR3 DNA sequence: TGCAGCACCCGTGGTTTGGGTAGTGAGACCCAGTACTTC. Protein sequence: CSTRGLGSETQYF.